What follows describes a single T cell receptor (beta chain). Antigen specificity is unknown. These data belong to a study of Ad26.COV2.S vaccination and SARS-CoV-2 variants. Broader study findings: Spike-specific TCR breadth ran higher among vaccine recipients than placebo recipients.

Produced via immunoSEQ multiplex PCR; TCRdb's table is partial and in-frame only. The repertoire holds about 320,000 clones, with around 83% as singletons. Treatment indicated: about 20 received Ad26.COV2.S at low or high dose, single or two shots; roughly five received placebo; per-sample allocation not given. It was on day 63 after the first vaccine or placebo injection that samples were taken. The receptor comes from a person between 18 and 60 years old who received the Ad26.COV2.S COVID-19 vaccine or a placebo. This material consisted of peripheral blood, taken in a trial of Ad26.COV2.S vaccine versus placebo.

CDR3 sequence reads: CAWRQGVTNEKLFF. The CDR3 DNA reads as TGTGCCTGGAGACAGGGTGTCACTAATGAAAAACTGTTTTTT. The rearrangement uses TRBV30 and TRBJ1-4, with D possibly TRBD1 on 6 matching bases. Per germline, CDR1 GTSNPN and CDR2 SVGIG (reference sequence). The length of the CDR3 is 14 residues. The ends were cut back, 3 bases at V and 2 bases at J, with 10 bases in the middle.